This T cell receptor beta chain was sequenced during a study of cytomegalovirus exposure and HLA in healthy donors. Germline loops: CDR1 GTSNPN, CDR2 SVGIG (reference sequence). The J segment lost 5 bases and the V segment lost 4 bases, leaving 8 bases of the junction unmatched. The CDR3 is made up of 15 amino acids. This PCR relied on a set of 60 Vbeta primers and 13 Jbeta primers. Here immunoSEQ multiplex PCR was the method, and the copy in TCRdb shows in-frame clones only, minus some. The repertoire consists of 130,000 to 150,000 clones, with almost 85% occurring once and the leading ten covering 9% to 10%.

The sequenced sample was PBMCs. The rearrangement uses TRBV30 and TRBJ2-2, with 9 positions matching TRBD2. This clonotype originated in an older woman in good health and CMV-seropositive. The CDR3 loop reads CAWNLAGVGTGELFF. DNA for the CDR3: TGTGCCTGGAATTTAGCGGGAGTGGGGACCGGGGAGCTGTTTTTT.